Presented here are 3 T cell receptor beta chains from one specimen sequenced in a study of metastatic and nonmetastatic thyroid tumors. TCRdb re-analyzed the PCR reads using MiXCR. The sample shows around 24,000 clones, around 21% of them seen only once. None of the patients had undergone any treatment ahead of thyroid surgery. Input material: blood. These receptors were obtained from a male donor with papillary thyroid cancer or a benign thyroid nodule (not recorded which). Some clones in this sample may be carry-over from other donors' samples.

By sample fraction, this clone is medium-sized. The chain joins TRBV19 to TRBJ1-3; D perhaps matches TRBD1 (5 bases). Germline CDR1 is LNHDA and CDR2 is SQIVND (reference sequence). V was clipped by 8 bases and J by 0 bases, with 11 bases between them. The length of the CDR3 is 14 residues. Here the CDR3 reads CASCTGGSGNTIYF. The CDR3 nucleotides are TGTGCCAGTTGTACAGGAGGCTCTGGAAACACCATATATTTT.

V and J are TRBV11-2 and TRBJ2-7; 11 nucleotides agree with TRBD2. The CDR3 length is 16 residues. The V gene's germline CDR1 is SGHAT and CDR2 FQNNGV. Trimming at V came to 5 bases and at J to 4 bases, leaving 10 bases not matched to a gene. CDR3 sequence: CASSPRLAGYGYEQYF. The DNA of the CDR3 is TGTGCCAGCAGCCCGCGACTAGCGGGGTATGGGTACGAGCAGTACTTC.

The V and J genes are TRBV11-2 and TRBJ1-2; 7 bases match TRBD1. Germline CDR1 SGHAT, CDR2 FQNNGV. Unmatched junction bases numbered 2, after V lost 0 bases and J lost 4 bases. There are 14 residues in the CDR3. Here the CDR3 reads CASSLDNRGYGYTF. The CDR3 DNA reads TGTGCCAGCAGCTTAGATAACAGGGGCTATGGCTACACCTTC.